These 12 T cell receptor beta chains were sequenced from one sample in a study of glioma-infiltrating T cells after dendritic cell vaccination. The time point denotes: after dendritic cell vaccination, including at tumor progression/relapse. This table comes from immunoSEQ multiplex PCR, and its TCRdb copy is limited to in-frame clones, with some not included. The sample shows tens of thousands of clones, roughly 87% of them seen only once. The starting material was blood, obtained after dendritic cell vaccination. These receptors originate from a human donor with glioblastoma.

V and J are TRBV4-1 and TRBJ1-2, with D maybe TRBD1 (6 bases). Germline V gene sequence: CDR1 MGHRA, CDR2 YSYEKL. This CDR3 is built from 16 residues. Trimming cost V 5 bases and J 4 bases, with 20 bases left between them. This CDR3 is CASSFGQNRKTYGYTF. The DNA of the CDR3 is TGCGCCAGCAGCTTCGGACAGAACCGAAAGACCTATGGCTACACCTTC.

This sequence joins TRBV2 and TRBJ1-4; a possible D gene is TRBD1 (6 bases). V shed 5 bases and J shed 5 bases, with 12 bases lying between them. Germline V gene lookup returns CDR1 SNHLY and CDR2 FYNNEI. The CDR3 is made up of 14 amino acids. Here the CDR3 reads CASSQTGYNEKLFF. The CDR3 DNA reads as TGTGCCAGCAGTCAGACAGGTTACAATGAAAAACTGTTTTTT.

The genes are TRBV5-4 and TRBJ2-2; perhaps TRBD2 as D (7 bases). This CDR3 has 15 amino acids. In germline, CDR1 is SGHNT, CDR2 YYREEE (reference sequence). Between the trimmed V and J ends, which lost 1 base and 2 bases, there was a span of 9 bases. The CDR3 loop reads CASSLRGGNTGELFF. CDR3 DNA: TGTGCCAGCAGCTTGAGGGGGGGTAACACCGGGGAGCTGTTTTTT.

This clone was seen just once. The chain is built from TRBV5-6 and TRBJ1-5; 11 bases match TRBD1. Trimming took 3 bases from V and 6 from J; bases not matched to a gene: 5. Germline assignment: CDR1 SGHDT and CDR2 YYEEEE. The CDR3 is 15 amino acids. In DNA form, the CDR3 reads TGTGCCAGCAGCTACGGACAGGGGGCAAGTCAGCCCCAGCATTTT. Its translation is CASSYGQGASQPQHF.

The chain joins TRBV5-4 to TRBJ2-1; D gene unclear. Germline V gene lookup returns CDR1 SGHNT and CDR2 YYREEE (reference sequence). The CDR3 contains 13 residues. V was shortened by 5 bases and J by 2 bases, with 8 bases between the two germline ends. The CDR3: CASRGDTYNEQFF. In nucleotides, the CDR3 is TGTGCCAGCAGAGGAGATACCTACAATGAGCAGTTCTTC.

V usage is TRBV9 and J usage is TRBJ1-5, with TRBD1 identical over 10 bases. Germline trimming cut 3 bases from V and 7 bases from J; bases unmatched to any gene: 25. The V gene's germline CDR1 is SGDLS and CDR2 YYNGEE. CDR3 length equals 21 residues. The CDR3 nucleotides are TGTGCCAGCAGCGACCGACAGGGGGCTATTTCAAGTCGACTGGAAAAGCAGCCCCAGCATTTT. Amino acid sequence: CASSDRQGAISSRLEKQPQHF.

The V and J genes are TRBV5-1 and TRBJ2-1; 12 bases fit TRBD2. V dropped 2 bases and J dropped 6; count of bases not matched to a gene: 6. Germline CDR1 and CDR2: SGHRS and YFSETQ. This CDR3 is built from 16 residues. CDR3 nucleotides: TGCGCCAGCAGCTTCACCGGGACTAGCGGGTTCAATGAGCAGTTCTTC. It yields the protein CASSFTGTSGFNEQFF.

This clone was seen just once. V gene TRBV2 combines with J gene TRBJ2-5, with 10 nucleotides matching TRBD2. In germline, CDR1 is SNHLY, CDR2 FYNNEI. The CDR3 consists of 14 residues. V dropped 8 bases and J dropped 6; count of bases not matched to a gene: 9. CDR3 sequence (DNA): TGTGCCAGCTGCAGCGGGGGGGCCGGACAGACCCAGTACTTC. Its protein product is CASCSGGAGQTQYF.

This clone was seen once. The chain carries TRBV9 and TRBJ1-3; the D is unclear. The germline gives CDR1 SGDLS, CDR2 YYNGEE. The CDR3 is 12 amino acids. V gave up 5 bases and J gave up 3 bases, with 6 bases separating them. The CDR3 DNA reads TGTGCCAGCAGTCTTAGTGGAAACACCATATATTTT. It specifies CASSLSGNTIYF.

The V and J genes are TRBV5-1 and TRBJ1-1; no firm D call. Germline V gene lookup returns CDR1 SGHRS and CDR2 YFSETQ. Trimming took off 10 bases at V and 1 base at J, with 14 bases between the two ends. The CDR3 covers 13 residues. The CDR3 is CAVRVGENTEAFF. For the CDR3, the DNA is TGCGCCGTCCGGGTCGGGGAGAACACTGAAGCTTTCTTT.

This clone was seen at least ten times. Other DNA sequences in this sample translate to the same CDR3. The chain combines TRBV7-2 with TRBJ1-1; 8 bases line up with TRBD1. This CDR3 comprises 14 residues. Germline V gene sequence: CDR1 SGHTA, CDR2 FQGNSA. J lost 1 base, V lost 5 bases, and 3 bases had no gene match. In DNA form, the CDR3 reads TGTGCCAGCAGCCTGGGACAGGAGAACACTGAAGCTTTCTTT. Its protein is CASSLGQENTEAFF.

The chain employs TRBV7-3 and TRBJ2-1; 9 bases fit TRBD2. Germline CDR1 is SGHTA and CDR2 is FQGTGA. J was trimmed by 8 bases and V by 5 bases; bases with no gene match: 13. The CDR3 has 16 residues. The CDR3 nucleotides read TGTGCCAGCAGCACACGAACCCAGACTAGCGGCGATGAGCAGTTCTTC. The encoded protein is CASSTRTQTSGDEQFF.